This T cell receptor (beta chain) was captured by sequencing in a study of PD-1 blockade in mismatch repair-deficient tumors. Findings and caveats of the study: After pembrolizumab, tumor-resident clones rose rapidly, then generally contracted before radiologic responses.

The repertoire was sequenced with immunoSEQ multiplex PCR; TCRdb's copy has only in-frame clones and lacks some. The table has under 50,000 clones, 77% seen once. Three pembrolizumab responders had their TCRs sequenced. Details on this clone: Its specificity is not known.

Germline CDR1 reads LNHNV; CDR2 reads YYDKDF (reference sequence). J gave up 1 base and V 3 bases, and 7 bases lay outside the gene matches. The CDR3 length is 16 residues. The sequence was obtained from an adult with mismatch repair-deficient cancer. V gene TRBV15 combines with J gene TRBJ2-3, with 7 bases aligning to TRBD2. Sequenced material: PBMCs, taken before pembrolizumab treatment. The CDR3 nucleotides are TGTGCCACCAGCAGCTACCAGACTAGCCGCACAGATACGCAGTATTTT. This encodes CATSSYQTSRTDTQYF. Full variable domain (outside the CDR3, taken from reference TRBV15 and TRBJ2-3): DAMVIQNPRYQVTQFGKPVTLSCSQTLNHNVMYWYQQKSSQAPKLLFHYYDKDFNNEADTPDNFQSRRPNTSFCFLDIRSPGLGDTAMYLCATSSYQTSRTDTQYFGPGTRLTVL.